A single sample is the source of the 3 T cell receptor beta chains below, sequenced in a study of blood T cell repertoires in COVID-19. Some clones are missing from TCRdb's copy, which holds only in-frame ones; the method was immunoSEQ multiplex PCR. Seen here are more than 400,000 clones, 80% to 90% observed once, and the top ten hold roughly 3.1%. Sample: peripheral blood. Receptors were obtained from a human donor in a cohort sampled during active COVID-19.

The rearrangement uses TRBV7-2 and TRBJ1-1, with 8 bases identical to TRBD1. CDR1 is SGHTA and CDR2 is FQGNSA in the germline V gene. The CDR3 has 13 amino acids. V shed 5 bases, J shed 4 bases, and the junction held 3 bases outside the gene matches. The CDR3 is CASSADRVTEAFF. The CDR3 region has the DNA TGTGCCAGCAGCGCGGACAGGGTCACTGAAGCTTTCTTT.

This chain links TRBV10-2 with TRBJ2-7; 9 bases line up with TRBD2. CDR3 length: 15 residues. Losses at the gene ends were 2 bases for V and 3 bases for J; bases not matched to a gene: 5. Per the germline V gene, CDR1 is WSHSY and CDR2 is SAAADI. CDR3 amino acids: CASSEPASGNYEQYF. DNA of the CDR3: TGCGCCAGCAGTGAGCCGGCTAGCGGGAACTACGAGCAGTACTTC.

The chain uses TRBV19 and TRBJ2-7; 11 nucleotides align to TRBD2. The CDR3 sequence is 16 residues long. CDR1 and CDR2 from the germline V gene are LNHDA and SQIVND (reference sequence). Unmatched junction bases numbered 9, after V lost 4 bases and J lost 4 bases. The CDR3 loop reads CASSRGSSGRIYEQYF. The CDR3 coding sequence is TGTGCCAGTAGTAGAGGATCTAGCGGGAGGATATACGAGCAGTACTTC.